The 20 T cell receptor beta chains given below trace back to one sample, sequenced in a study of OX40 agonist ivuxolimab in advanced cancers. The repertoire was sequenced with immunoSEQ multiplex PCR; TCRdb's copy has only in-frame clones and lacks some. The data contain tens of thousands of clones, 85% to 95% of them singletons. The sample here was CD4+ or CD8+ T cells sorted from blood, taken in a trial of the OX40 agonist ivuxolimab. These receptors came from an adult with an advanced solid tumor such as melanoma, head and neck, liver or kidney cancer.

The genes are TRBV15 and TRBJ2-7; 8 nucleotides agree with TRBD2. The CDR3 has 13 residues. The V and J ends lost 8 bases and 4 bases, in that order; junction bases with no gene match: 7. The germline V gene encodes CDR1 LNHNV and CDR2 YYDKDF (reference sequence). The CDR3 region is CATGSGILYEQYF. DNA for the CDR3: TGTGCCACCGGTAGCGGGATTTTATACGAGCAGTACTTC.

The V gene is TRBV11-2, the J gene TRBJ2-5; perhaps TRBD2 as D (6 bases). The CDR3 is 15 residues long. CDR1 and CDR2 (germline): SGHAT, FQNNGV. V lost 1 base, J lost 5 bases, and 14 bases lay in between. CDR3 bases: TGTGCCAGCAGCTTAGTGCGGCGGGGCCCGGAGACCCAGTACTTC. As protein: CASSLVRRGPETQYF.

V is TRBV7-9 and J is TRBJ2-1; TRBD2 matches 10 bases. The germline gives CDR1 SEHNR, CDR2 FQNEAQ (reference sequence). Unmatched junction bases numbered 5, after V lost 5 bases and J lost 1 base. The CDR3 has 16 residues. The CDR3 DNA reads TGTGCCAGCAGCCCCCGGACTAGCGGATCCTACAATGAGCAGTTCTTC. Translated: CASSPRTSGSYNEQFF.

V is TRBV11-3 and J is TRBJ2-7; D may be TRBD1 or TRBD2 (6 bases each). Germline V gene lookup returns CDR1 SGHNT and CDR2 YENEEA. This CDR3 has 15 amino acids. V gave up 2 bases and J gave up 4 bases, with 15 bases separating them. This CDR3 reads CASSLNAWGAYEQYF. The CDR3 DNA reads as TGTGCCAGCAGCTTAAATGCTTGGGGGGCGTACGAGCAGTACTTC.

The gene calls are TRBV13 and TRBJ1-2; D is ambiguous. The germline V gene encodes CDR1 PRHDT and CDR2 FYEKMQ (reference sequence). The V and J ends lost 3 bases and 4 bases respectively, with 15 bases between them. This CDR3 contains 15 residues. In DNA form, the CDR3 reads TGTGCCAGCAGCTTGTTCACAGCCAACCCCTATGGCTACACCTTC. Its translation: CASSLFTANPYGYTF.

The chain links TRBV5-6 to TRBJ1-2; D might be TRBD1 (6 bases). This CDR3 has 13 residues. V shed 4 bases and J shed 8 bases, with 15 bases lying between them. Germline V gene sequence: CDR1 SGHDT, CDR2 YYEEEE. The CDR3 protein is CASSEHRVQGYTF. In DNA, the CDR3 is TGTGCCAGCAGCGAGCACAGGGTCCAGGGCTACACCTTC.

Note on this clone: This specimen includes other DNA sequences encoding the same CDR3. The rearrangement links TRBV9 to TRBJ2-7; 7 nucleotides align to TRBD2. From germline, CDR1 is SGDLS and CDR2 YYNGEE. After removal of 0 bases from V and 4 bases from J, the junction contained 4 bases not matched to a gene. The CDR3 length is 14 residues. CDR3 nucleotides: TGTGCCAGCAGCGTAGGACTAGCTGGGTACGAGCAGTACTTC. Translated, it gives CASSVGLAGYEQYF.

This chain uses TRBV5-1 with TRBJ2-1; TRBD2 matches 7 bases. The V segment lost 3 bases and the J segment 2 bases; nucleotides outside the gene matches: 14. The CDR3 has 18 residues. Germline lookup yields CDR1 SGHRS and CDR2 YFSETQ. The CDR3 DNA reads as TGCGCCAGCAGCTCCAACCCCTCCGGGGGGATCGCCTACAATGAGCAGTTCTTC. Translation: CASSSNPSGGIAYNEQFF.

V and J are TRBV7-9 and TRBJ1-2; D is ambiguous. This CDR3 region has 14 residues. V shed 2 bases and J shed 4 bases, with 11 bases lying between them. Germline V lookup: CDR1 SEHNR, CDR2 FQNEAQ (reference sequence). The CDR3 DNA reads as TGTGCCAGCAGCTTAACCCGGACGGCCTATGGCTACACCTTC. Its protein product is CASSLTRTAYGYTF.

This chain joins TRBV15 and TRBJ1-4; D is undetermined. V lost 0 bases and J lost 0, with 23 bases in between. The CDR3 is 21 amino acids. The V gene's germline CDR1 is LNHNV and CDR2 YYDKDF (reference sequence). CDR3 in DNA: TGTGCCACCAGCAGAGATCCGATTAGAAATTGGATTTCGGCAACTAATGAAAAACTGTTTTTT. Its translation: CATSRDPIRNWISATNEKLFF.

The rearrangement links TRBV6-7 to TRBJ2-5; D gene unclear. TRBV6-7 is an ORF, with its function uncertain. V dropped 4 bases and J dropped 2 bases, with 17 bases sitting between them. This CDR3 contains 16 residues. CDR3 loop: CASSSARGPRQETQYF. CDR3 DNA sequence: TGTGCCAGCAGTTCCGCCCGAGGCCCTAGGCAAGAGACCCAGTACTTC.

CDR3 loop: CASSPIAGTNIQYF. CDR3 coding DNA: TGTGCCAGCAGCCCTATCGCGGGGACAAACATTCAGTACTTC. The V call is TRBV7-2, the J call TRBJ2-4; D perhaps matches TRBD2 (6 bases). CDR1 SGHTA and CDR2 FQGNSA come from the germline V gene. The CDR3 is made up of 14 amino acids. V lost 5 bases and J 6 bases, leaving 14 bases between the germline ends.

The chain uses TRBV5-1 and TRBJ2-1, with 8 bases lining up with TRBD2. CDR1 and CDR2 from the germline V gene are SGHRS and YFSETQ. Germline trimming cut 4 bases from V and 6 bases from J; bases unmatched to any gene: 6. The CDR3 has 14 amino acids. The CDR3: CASSVTGTSNEQFF. The DNA for the CDR3 is TGCGCCAGCAGCGTTACCGGGACTAGCAATGAGCAGTTCTTC.

CDR3 sequence reads: CASSPRLQGVTGELFF. The CDR3 bases are TGTGCCAGCAGCCCCCGGCTACAAGGGGTGACCGGGGAGCTGTTTTTT. The V call is TRBV27, the J call TRBJ2-2; D is perhaps TRBD1 (5 bases). Trimming shortened V by 6 bases and J by 5 bases, and 19 bases separated the two germline ends. Germline CDR1 and CDR2: MNHEY and SMNVEV (reference sequence). CDR3 length: 16 residues.

The chain links TRBV7-2 to TRBJ1-3, with TRBD1 as a possible D gene (5 bases). V lost 5 bases, J lost 1 base, and 9 bases lay in between. The CDR3 is 14 amino acids. CDR1 and CDR2 (germline): SGHTA, FQGNSA. CDR3 sequence (DNA): TGTGCCAGCAGCCCCCGGGGGTCTGGAAACACCATATATTTT. The encoded protein is CASSPRGSGNTIYF.

Relative to its sample, this clone is medium-sized (0.01 to 0.1%). This chain joins TRBV7-6 and TRBJ1-5, with 8 nucleotides matching TRBD1. In germline, CDR1 is SGHVS, CDR2 FNYEAQ. The CDR3 extends over 15 amino acids. V lost 5 bases, J lost 4 bases, and 7 bases stayed unmatched. The CDR3 coding sequence is TGTGCCAGCAGCCCGGAGACAGGGGAGAATCAGCCCCAGCATTTT. Its protein product is CASSPETGENQPQHF.

The V and J genes are TRBV27 and TRBJ2-5, with a tentative D call TRBD1 (5 bases). CDR3 length: 14 amino acids. CDR1 and CDR2 (germline): MNHEY, SMNVEV (reference sequence). V lost 2 bases to trimming and J lost 0 bases, with 7 bases between them. CDR3 DNA: TGTGCCAGCAGTTTACGACAGTACCAAGAGACCCAGTACTTC. It is translated as CASSLRQYQETQYF.

The chain carries TRBV11-2 and TRBJ2-7; possible D gene TRBD1, 6 bases. CDR3 length: 15 amino acids. CDR1 is SGHAT and CDR2 is FQNNGV in the germline V gene. V lost 8 bases and J lost 0, with 17 bases in between. CDR3 bases: TGTGCCAGCGGGTTAGACAGGAGTAGCTCCTACGAGCAGTACTTC. This codes for CASGLDRSSSYEQYF.

The rearrangement links TRBV6-5 to TRBJ1-1; D unclear. Germline V gene lookup returns CDR1 MNHEY and CDR2 SVGAGI. This CDR3 comprises 15 residues. The ends were cut back, 0 bases at V and 1 base at J, with 9 bases in the middle. The CDR3 DNA follows: TGTGCCAGCAGTTACTCGATACTGGAGAACACTGAAGCTTTCTTT. Amino acids: CASSYSILENTEAFF.

The rearrangement uses TRBV19 and TRBJ1-5, with D maybe TRBD1 (5 bases). This CDR3 contains 13 residues. Germline V CDR1 and CDR2: LNHDA, SQIVND (reference sequence). Trimming took off 3 bases at V and 7 bases at J, with 10 bases between the two ends. CDR3 protein: CASSIGGLQPQHF. CDR3 sequence (DNA): TGTGCCAGTAGTATCGGGGGACTCCAGCCCCAGCATTTT.